What follows are 9 T cell receptor beta chains derived from one specimen sequenced in a study of human T cells and chemical hapten exposure. Time point reported: patch test 1, 2 weeks after DPC sensitization. The sample's treatment: therapeutic diphenylcyclopropenone sensitization with weekly scalp DPC. TCRdb re-derived calls from the RACE reads in MiXCR, one entry per CDR3 protein. In the table there are tens of thousands of distinct CDR3 sequences, around 30% of which are singletons. The sequencing here drew on whole blood, taken in connection with sensitization to the hapten diphenylcyclopropenone (DPC). These receptors all come from a man aged 35-49 years with alopecia areata. Some clones in this sample may be carry-over from other donors' samples.

CDR3 amino acids: CASSVRDRASWSNQPQHF. The CDR3 nucleotides read TGTGCCAGCAGTGTCCGGGACAGGGCCTCCTGGAGCAATCAGCCCCAGCATTTT. The J gene is TRBJ1-5, the V gene TRBV12-3 or TRBV12-4; 9 nucleotides match TRBD1. The CDR3 totals 18 residues. V lost 5 bases to trimming and J lost 1 base; unmatched junction nucleotides: 12.

The chain has TRBV29-1 and TRBJ2-1; perhaps TRBD2 as D (5 bases). The ends were cut back, 7 bases at V and 7 bases at J, with 23 bases in the middle. CDR1 SQVTM and CDR2 ANQGSEA come from the germline V gene. The length of the CDR3 is 15 residues. CDR3 bases: TGCAGCGCCATTAAGGCGAGCGGCCTAGGAAATGAGCAGTTCTTC. Encoded protein: CSAIKASGLGNEQFF.

The CDR3 DNA follows: TGTGCCAGCAGTTTATTTATAGGGAAGACCCAGTACTTC. It yields the protein CASSLFIGKTQYF. The chain joins TRBV27 to TRBJ2-5; D gene uncertain. Germline V gene lookup returns CDR1 MNHEY and CDR2 SMNVEV (reference sequence). The CDR3 sequence is 13 residues long. The V gene lost 1 base and the J gene lost 6 bases, with 9 bases spanning the gap.

This chain uses TRBV4-1 with TRBJ2-7; 8 bases are a match to TRBD2. CDR1 MGHRA and CDR2 YSYEKL come from the germline V gene. V gave up 0 bases and J gave up 0 bases; unmatched junction bases: 4. This CDR3 is 16 amino acids long. CDR3 loop: CASSQEGTSGSYEQYF. The CDR3 DNA reads as TGCGCCAGCAGCCAAGAAGGTACTAGCGGCTCCTACGAGCAGTACTTC.

V gene TRBV7-2 combines with J gene TRBJ1-4; 10 positions agree with TRBD1. The V segment lost 5 bases and the J segment 6 bases; nucleotides outside the gene matches: 3. This CDR3 comprises 14 residues. The germline V gene encodes CDR1 SGHTA and CDR2 FQGNSA. CDR3 coding DNA: TGTGCCAGCAGCCGGGACAGGGGTGATGAAAAACTGTTTTTT. Protein product: CASSRDRGDEKLFF.

V usage is TRBV20-1 and J usage is TRBJ1-1; no clear D. V shed 2 bases and J shed 4 bases, with 11 bases lying between them. The CDR3 spans 13 residues. Germline V gene sequence: CDR1 DFQATT, CDR2 SNEGSKA (reference sequence). The CDR3: CSARPFLGTEAFF. In DNA, the CDR3 is TGCAGTGCTAGACCCTTCTTAGGCACTGAAGCTTTCTTT.

The chain employs TRBV28 and TRBJ2-5, with D maybe TRBD2 (5 bases). The CDR3 has 13 residues. Germline values: CDR1 MDHEN, CDR2 SYDVKM. V was pared by 6 bases and J by 1 base, with 9 bases between. DNA for the CDR3: TGTGCCAGCAGGGACTCAGCCCAAGAGACCCAGTACTTC. Its protein product is CASRDSAQETQYF. Full variable domain (rest looked up from reference TRBV28 and TRBJ2-5): DVKVTQSSRYLVKRTGEKVFLECVQDMDHENMFWYRQDPGLGLRLIYFSYDVKMKEKGDIPEGYSVSREKKERFSLILESASTNQTSMYLCASRDSAQETQYFGPGTRLLVL.

The chain links TRBV9 to TRBJ1-4; D is unclear. CDR1 SGDLS and CDR2 YYNGEE come from the germline V gene. V lost 4 bases and J lost 4, with 11 bases in between. CDR3 length equals 14 residues. Written as DNA, the CDR3 is TGTGCCAGCAGCCGACTGGACCGTAATGAAAAACTGTTTTTT. Protein sequence: CASSRLDRNEKLFF.

The sample holds a few counts of this clonotype. The V gene is TRBV20-1, the J gene TRBJ2-4; a weak D match, TRBD2 (5 bases). This CDR3 is built from 16 residues. V dropped 0 bases and J dropped 1 base, with 13 bases sitting between them. CDR1 DFQATT and CDR2 SNEGSKA come from the germline V gene (reference sequence). The CDR3 bases are TGCAGTGCTAGAGATCGTCGAGGGTCGGCCAAAAACATTCAGTACTTC. Its protein product is CSARDRRGSAKNIQYF.